This TCR beta chain was recovered during a study of response to subunit inactivated influenza vaccine. TCRdb re-called the RT-PCR reads with MiXCR, one entry per CDR3 protein. The sample yields about 480,000 distinct CDR3 sequences, under 15% seen once. Findings of the study overall: The authors put forward the suggestion that each seasonal influenza vaccination may bring in only a limited number of new T cells.

This clonotype was observed at least ten times. Its specificity is unknown. The germline CDR1 and CDR2 sequences are SEHNR and FQNEAQ (reference sequence). Trimming took 2 bases from V and 4 from J; bases not matched to a gene: 0. The CDR3 length is 14 residues. The genes are TRBV7-9 and TRBJ2-1; TRBD2 matches 9 bases. This material consisted of PBMCs from blood, taken about 40 days after vaccination. This clonotype was sampled from a man aged 50 to 59 who received an inactivated influenza vaccine. The CDR3 here is CASSLLAGYNEQFF. The CDR3 DNA is TGTGCCAGCAGCTTACTAGCGGGATACAATGAGCAGTTCTTC.